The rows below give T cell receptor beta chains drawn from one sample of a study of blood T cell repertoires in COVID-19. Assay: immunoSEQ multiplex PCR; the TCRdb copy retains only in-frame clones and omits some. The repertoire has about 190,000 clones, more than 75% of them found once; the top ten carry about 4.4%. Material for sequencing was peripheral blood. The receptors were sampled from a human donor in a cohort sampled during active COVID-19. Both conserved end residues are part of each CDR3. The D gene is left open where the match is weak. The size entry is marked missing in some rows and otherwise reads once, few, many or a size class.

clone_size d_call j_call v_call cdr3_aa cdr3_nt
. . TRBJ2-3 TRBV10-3 CAISESLSVPDTQYF TGTGCCATCAGTGAGTCTTTATCAGTTCCAGATACGCAGTATTTT
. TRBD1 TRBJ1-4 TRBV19 CASSAETGGRNEKLFF TGTGCCAGTAGTGCCGAAACAGGGGGACGAAATGAAAAACTGTTTTTT
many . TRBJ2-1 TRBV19 CASSIAGSYNEQFF TGTGCCAGTAGTATAGCGGGGTCCTACAATGAGCAGTTCTTC
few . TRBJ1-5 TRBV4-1 CASSQDLGQTLAPQHF TGCGCCAGCAGCCAAGATCTGGGGCAGACCCTCGCACCCCAGCATTTT
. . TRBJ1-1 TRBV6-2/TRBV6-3 CASSYAGSVNTEAFF TGTGCCAGCAGTTACGCAGGGTCGGTGAACACTGAAGCTTTCTTT
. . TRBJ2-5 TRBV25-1 CASSEWGQTSQETQYF TGTGCCAGCAGTGAATGGGGTCAGACTAGCCAAGAGACCCAGTACTTC
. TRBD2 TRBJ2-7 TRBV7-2 CASSLTTSGFWQYF TGTGCCAGCAGCTTGACAACTAGCGGGTTCTGGCAGTACTTC
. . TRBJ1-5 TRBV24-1 CATSDCGQYSNQPQHF TGTGCCACCAGTGATTGTGGACAGTATAGCAATCAGCCCCAGCATTTT
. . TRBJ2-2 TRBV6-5 CASRAGEGYTGELFF TGTGCCAGCAGAGCAGGGGAAGGGTACACCGGGGAGCTGTTTTTT
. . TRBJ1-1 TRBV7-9 CASSLPGLDTEAFF TGTGCCAGCAGCTTACCAGGGTTGGACACTGAAGCTTTCTTT
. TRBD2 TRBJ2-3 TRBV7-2 CASSLEIGTSSTDTQYF TGTGCCAGCAGCTTAGAGATCGGGACTAGCAGCACAGATACGCAGTATTTT
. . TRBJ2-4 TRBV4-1 CASSQGFGLAKNIQYF TGCGCCAGCAGCCAAGGGTTCGGGTTGGCCAAAAACATTCAGTACTTC
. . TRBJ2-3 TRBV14 CASSHLLADSDTQYF TGTGCCAGCAGCCATTTACTAGCAGATTCAGATACGCAGTATTTT
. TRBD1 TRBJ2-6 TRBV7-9 CASSFRDSHSGANVLTF TGTGCCAGCAGCTTCCGGGACAGCCACTCCGGGGCCAACGTCCTGACTTTC
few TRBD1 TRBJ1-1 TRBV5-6 CASSSGGRTEAFF TGTGCCAGCAGCTCAGGGGGCCGCACTGAAGCTTTCTTT
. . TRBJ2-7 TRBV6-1 CASSERESGYEQYF TGTGCCAGCAGTGAACGGGAATCAGGTTACGAGCAGTACTTC
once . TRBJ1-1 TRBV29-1 CSVDREGGTEAFF TGCAGCGTTGACAGGGAAGGGGGAACTGAAGCTTTCTTT
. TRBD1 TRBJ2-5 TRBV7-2 CASSPRPTGGETQYF TGTGCCAGCAGCCCACGGCCGACAGGGGGGGAGACCCAGTACTTC
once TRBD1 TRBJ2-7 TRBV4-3 CASSQTGTGLYEQYF TGCGCCAGCAGCCAAACCGGGACAGGGCTCTACGAGCAGTACTTC
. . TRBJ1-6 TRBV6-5 CASTRDRLGSPLHF TGTGCCAGCACGCGGGACCGGTTGGGTTCACCCCTCCACTTT
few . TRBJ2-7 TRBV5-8 CASSLPRQVQYF TGTGCCAGCAGCCTTCCTCGACAGGTGCAGTACTTC
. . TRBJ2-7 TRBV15 CATSREPSYEQYF TGTGCCACCAGCAGAGAACCTAGCTACGAGCAGTACTTC
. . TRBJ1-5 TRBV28 CASSPEGERNQPQHF TGTGCCAGCAGCCCGGAGGGAGAACGGAATCAGCCCCAGCATTTT
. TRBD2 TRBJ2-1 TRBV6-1 CASSETAGGPHNEQFF TGTGCCAGCAGTGAGACGGCGGGAGGGCCCCACAATGAGCAGTTCTTC
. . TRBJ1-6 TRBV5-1 CASSFTPMTGSPLHF TGCGCCAGCAGCTTTACGCCTATGACGGGGTCACCCCTCCACTTT
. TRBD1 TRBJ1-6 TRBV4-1 CASSQEGTVNSPLHF TGCGCCAGCAGCCAAGAGGGGACAGTAAATTCACCCCTCCACTTT
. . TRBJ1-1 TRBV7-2 CASRPGHLNTEAFF TGTGCCAGCAGACCAGGACACTTGAACACTGAAGCTTTCTTT
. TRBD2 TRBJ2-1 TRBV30 CAWSVRGLAQYNEQFF TGTGCCTGGAGTGTACGGGGACTAGCACAGTACAATGAGCAGTTCTTC
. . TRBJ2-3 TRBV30 CAWSVILLLARVGDTQYF TGTGCCTGGAGTGTAATTCTCCTTCTAGCACGAGTTGGAGATACGCAGTATTTT
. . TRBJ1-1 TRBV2 CASRVTGNTEAFF TGTGCCAGCAGAGTAACAGGGAACACTGAAGCTTTCTTT
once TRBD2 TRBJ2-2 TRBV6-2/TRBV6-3 CASSYGLAIAGELFF TGTGCCAGCAGTTACGGACTAGCCATAGCCGGGGAGCTGTTTTTT
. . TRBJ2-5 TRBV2 CASRRDNPETQYF TGTGCCAGCAGACGAGATAACCCCGAGACCCAGTACTTC
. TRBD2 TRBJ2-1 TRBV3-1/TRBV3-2 CASSQRGGRGGEQFF TGTGCCAGCAGCCAGAGGGGCGGGAGGGGGGGTGAGCAGTTCTTC
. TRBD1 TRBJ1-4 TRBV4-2 CASGPRDRGPANEKLFF TGTGCCAGCGGACCCCGGGACAGGGGGCCGGCTAATGAAAAACTGTTTTTT
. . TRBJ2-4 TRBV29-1 CSVEGSGFAKNIQYF TGCAGCGTTGAGGGTTCGGGATTTGCCAAAAACATTCAGTACTTC
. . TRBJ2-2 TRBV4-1 CASSQGQGVTGELFF TGCGCCAGCAGCCAAGGACAAGGGGTCACCGGGGAGCTGTTTTTT
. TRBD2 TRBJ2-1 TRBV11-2 CASSKSSGYNEQFF TGTGCCAGCAGCAAGTCTAGCGGGTACAATGAGCAGTTCTTC
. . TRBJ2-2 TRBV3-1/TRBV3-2 CASSQALVLSGELFF TGTGCCAGCAGCCAAGCCCTAGTTCTGTCCGGGGAGCTGTTTTTT
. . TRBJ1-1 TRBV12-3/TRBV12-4 CASRSQSGTEAFF TGTGCCAGCAGATCTCAGTCGGGGACTGAAGCTTTCTTT
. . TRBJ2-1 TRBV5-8 CASSTRYNEQFF TGTGCCAGCAGCACCCGGTACAATGAGCAGTTCTTC
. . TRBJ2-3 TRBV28 CASTRNQAYDTQYF TGTGCCAGCACCCGGAATCAGGCATATGATACGCAGTATTTT
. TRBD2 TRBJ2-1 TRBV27 CASSKLGLAGRNEQFF TGTGCCAGCAGTAAACTGGGACTAGCGGGACGCAATGAGCAGTTCTTC
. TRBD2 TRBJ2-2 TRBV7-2 CASSLVFSGGTGELFF TGTGCCAGCAGCTTAGTCTTTAGCGGGGGGACCGGGGAGCTGTTTTTT
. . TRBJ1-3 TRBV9 CASHSASGSGNTIYF TGTGCCAGCCATAGTGCCTCTGGCTCTGGAAACACCATATATTTT
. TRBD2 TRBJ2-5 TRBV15 CATSRVPGLAGAETQYF TGTGCCACCAGCAGAGTTCCAGGACTAGCGGGGGCAGAGACCCAGTACTTC
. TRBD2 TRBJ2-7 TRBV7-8 CASSLGLAGASSYEQYF TGTGCCAGCAGCTTAGGACTAGCGGGGGCTAGCTCCTACGAGCAGTACTTC
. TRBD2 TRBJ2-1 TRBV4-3 CASSSTSGVQFF TGCGCCAGCAGCTCAACTAGCGGGGTTCAGTTCTTC
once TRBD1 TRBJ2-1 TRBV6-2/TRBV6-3 CASSYDPQGARQFF TGTGCCAGCAGTTACGATCCCCAGGGGGCCCGGCAGTTCTTC
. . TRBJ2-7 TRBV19 CASSAGSYEQYF TGTGCCAGTAGTGCGGGCAGTTACGAGCAGTACTTC
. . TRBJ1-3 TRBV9 CASSVGRSGNTIYF TGTGCCAGCAGCGTAGGTAGGAGTGGAAACACCATATATTTT
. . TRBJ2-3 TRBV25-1 CASSLNSSPRSTDTQYF TGTGCCAGCAGTCTAAATTCTTCCCCTCGCAGCACAGATACGCAGTATTTT
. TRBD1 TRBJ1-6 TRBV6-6 CASSYSQGGTHSPLHF TGTGCCAGCAGTTACTCCCAGGGGGGCACCCATTCACCCCTCCACTTT
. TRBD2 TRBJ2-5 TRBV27 CASSLLRGGAETQYF TGTGCCAGCAGTTTATTACGCGGGGGGGCGGAGACCCAGTACTTC